Shown below are 25 T cell receptor beta chains from a single sample sequenced in a study of T cell responses to AZD1222 COVID-19 vaccine. Generated by immunoSEQ multiplex PCR, the TCRdb table keeps only in-frame clones and is missing some. In the table there are approximately 65,000 clones, over 70% of which are singletons. The sequenced sample was peripheral blood, obtained on day 0 of AZD1222 vaccination. The receptors here all came from an adult in good health.

V usage is TRBV19 and J usage is TRBJ2-1; D may be TRBD2 (7 bases). V was trimmed by 7 bases and J by 5 bases, leaving 21 bases between them. The CDR3 consists of 16 residues. Per germline, CDR1 LNHDA and CDR2 SQIVND (reference sequence). The CDR3 region is CASTPWMGGPDNEQFF. CDR3 nucleotides: TGTGCCAGTACCCCCTGGATGGGGGGGCCAGACAATGAGCAGTTCTTC.

V is TRBV7-2 and J is TRBJ2-7, with D perhaps TRBD2 (6 bases). V dropped 5 bases and J dropped 6 bases, with 11 bases sitting between them. CDR3 length equals 12 residues. Germline-derived CDR1 and CDR2 are SGHTA and FQGNSA. The CDR3 loop is CASSIAGFEQYF. The CDR3 DNA follows: TGTGCCAGCAGCATCGCGGGGTTCGAGCAGTACTTC.

This rearrangement joins TRBV6-5 to TRBJ1-3, with D tentatively TRBD1 (5 bases). CDR3 length equals 12 residues. Trimming removed 7 bases at V and 4 bases at J, with 8 bases between. Looked up from germline, CDR1 is MNHEY and CDR2 is SVGAGI. As DNA, the CDR3 is TGTGCCAGCATGACAGCCGGAAACACCATATATTTT. Translating gives CASMTAGNTIYF.

The CDR3 DNA follows: TGTGCCTGGGCCTCGGACACCGGGGAGCTGTTTTTT. It yields the protein CAWASDTGELFF. The V call is TRBV30, the J call TRBJ2-2; D is undetermined. Trimming removed 5 bases from V and 3 bases from J, with 7 bases in between. Germline V lookup: CDR1 GTSNPN, CDR2 SVGIG (reference sequence). The CDR3 covers 12 residues. Full variable domain (outside the CDR3, taken from reference TRBV30 and TRBJ2-2): SQTIHQWPATLVQPVGSPLSLECTVEGTSNPNLYWYRQAAGRGLQLLFYSVGIGQISSEVPQNLSASRPQDRQFILSSKKLLLSDSGFYLCAWASDTGELFFGEGSRLTVL.

V is TRBV7-2 and J is TRBJ2-1; the D is unclear. V was trimmed by 10 bases and J by 4 bases, leaving 8 bases between them. This CDR3 has 11 residues. Germline V gives CDR1 SGHTA, CDR2 FQGNSA. The CDR3: CATRGYNEQFF. The CDR3 nucleotides are TGTGCCACACGCGGTTACAATGAGCAGTTCTTC. The entire variable domain, with the rest obtained from reference TRBV7-2 and TRBJ2-1, is as follows: GAGVSQSPSNKVTEKGKDVELRCDPISGHTALYWYRQSLGQGLEFLIYFQGNSAPDKSGLPSDRFSAERTGGSVSTLTIQRTQQEDSAVYLCATRGYNEQFFGPGTRLTVL.

This sequence joins TRBV18 and TRBJ1-2, with 7 bases lining up with TRBD1. Germline V lookup: CDR1 KGHSH, CDR2 LQKENI. The CDR3 contains 16 residues. V trimming: 2 bases; J trimming: 1 base; junction bases outside the gene matches: 7. CDR3 nucleotide sequence: TGTGCCAGCTCACCAATGGGGACAGAGAATAACTATGGCTACACCTTC. Translation gives CASSPMGTENNYGYTF.

This sequence joins TRBV11-2 and TRBJ1-6; D might be TRBD1 (6 bases). The CDR3 contains 14 residues. From germline, CDR1 is SGHAT and CDR2 FQNNGV. Trimming left V 5 bases short and J 7 bases short, with 12 bases between. CDR3: CASSPRGQNSPLHF. The DNA of the CDR3 is TGTGCCAGCAGCCCTCGGGGGCAAAATTCACCCCTCCACTTT.

The rearrangement links TRBV11-2 to TRBJ2-2; D is possibly TRBD2 (6 bases). CDR1 SGHAT and CDR2 FQNNGV come from the germline V gene. This CDR3 is 13 amino acids long. Trimming removed 1 base at V and 6 bases at J, with 6 bases between. DNA for the CDR3: TGTGCCAGCAGCTTAGCGGGGGCCGGGGAGCTGTTTTTT. It is translated as CASSLAGAGELFF.

The V and J genes are TRBV19 and TRBJ2-3; D possibly corresponds to TRBD1 (5 bases). This CDR3 contains 16 residues. Germline V gives CDR1 LNHDA, CDR2 SQIVND (reference sequence). Trimming shortened V by 3 bases and J by 4 bases, and 17 bases separated the two germline ends. CDR3 DNA sequence: TGTGCCAGTAGTATGGGGCAGGGAATGGGGCCAGATACGCAGTATTTT. Translated: CASSMGQGMGPDTQYF.

This clone occurred a few times. This chain connects TRBV28 to TRBJ2-7; TRBD1 matches 8 bases. This CDR3 has 13 amino acids. Germline assignment: CDR1 MDHEN and CDR2 SYDVKM. Unmatched junction bases numbered 2, after V lost 5 bases and J lost 2 bases. CDR3: CASSTGGAYEQYF. For the CDR3, the DNA is TGTGCCAGCAGTACAGGGGGAGCCTACGAGCAGTACTTC. Drawing the rest from reference TRBV28 and TRBJ2-7, the complete variable domain is DVKVTQSSRYLVKRTGEKVFLECVQDMDHENMFWYRQDPGLGLRLIYFSYDVKMKEKGDIPEGYSVSREKKERFSLILESASTNQTSMYLCASSTGGAYEQYFGPGTRLTVT.

By share, this clone ranks as medium-sized (0.01 to 0.1%). The genes are TRBV27 and TRBJ2-3; 7 bases fit TRBD2. This CDR3 has 16 amino acids. Losses at the gene ends were 8 bases for V and 0 bases for J; bases not matched to a gene: 11. Germline CDR1 reads MNHEY; CDR2 reads SMNVEV (reference sequence). The CDR3 protein is CASAGVGRLSTDTQYF. CDR3 DNA: TGTGCCAGCGCGGGGGTGGGCAGACTGAGCACAGATACGCAGTATTTT.

V and J are TRBV7-8 and TRBJ2-7; D is uncertain. The germline CDR1 and CDR2 sequences are SGHVS and FQNEAQ. Trimming left V 5 bases short and J 2 bases short, with 22 bases between. This CDR3 region has 17 residues. The CDR3: CASSLTRAQPTPYEQYF. Written as DNA, the CDR3 is TGTGCCAGCAGCCTAACCCGCGCCCAGCCGACTCCCTACGAGCAGTACTTC.

V and J are TRBV7-2 and TRBJ2-3; 8 bases match TRBD2. The CDR3 contains 15 residues. V lost 2 bases, J lost 6 bases, and 7 bases stayed unmatched. Germline CDR1 SGHTA, CDR2 FQGNSA. The chain's CDR3 is CASSLPAGDGDTQYF. The CDR3 DNA reads as TGTGCCAGCAGCTTACCAGCGGGGGATGGGGATACGCAGTATTTT.

This clone was seen only a few times. V and J are TRBV5-8 and TRBJ1-2, with a possible D match to TRBD1 (5 bases). Germline CDR1 SGHTS, CDR2 YDEGEE. There are 13 residues in the CDR3. Trimming removed 3 bases at V and 8 bases at J, with 14 bases between. The DNA for the CDR3 is TGTGCCAGCAGCTCCTGGATTGAGGGGGGCTACACCTTC. Amino acids: CASSSWIEGGYTF.

This clone was seen a single time. V usage is TRBV12-3 or TRBV12-4 and J usage is TRBJ1-5, with D hard to call. V was cut by 3 bases and J by 7 bases, with 7 bases left in between. CDR3 size: 12 residues. For the CDR3, the DNA is TGTGCCAGCAGTTTTGGGTCACAGCCCCAGCATTTT. It specifies CASSFGSQPQHF.

Of note for this clone: Sequence at one end of the junction differs from germline and may be a read error. The rearrangement links TRBV7-7 to TRBJ2-2; TRBD1 matches at 7 bases. CDR3 length: 15 residues. Germline CDR1 is SSHAT and CDR2 is FNYEAQ (reference sequence). The CDR3 reads CASSLGATGVGELFF. In DNA, the CDR3 is TGTGCTAGCAGCTTAGGAGCCACAGGGGTCGGGGAGCTGTTTTTT. Based on the CDR3 plus reference TRBV7-7 and TRBJ2-2, the full variable domain is GAGVSQSPRYKVTKRGQDVTLRCDPISSHATLYWYQQALGQGPEFLTYFNYEAQPDKSGLPSDRFSAERPEGSISTLTIQRTEQRDSAMYRCASSLGATGVGELFFGEGSRLTVL.

This clone was seen a single time. This chain uses TRBV5-1 with TRBJ1-2, with D hard to call. The length of the CDR3 is 13 residues. Trimming removed 0 bases at V and 7 bases at J, with 10 bases between. Germline V gene lookup returns CDR1 SGHRS and CDR2 YFSETQ. CDR3 bases: TGCGCCAGCAGCTTGGCTGGGGAGGGTGGCTACACCTTC. This translates into CASSLAGEGGYTF.

This clone was seen a single time. J is TRBJ2-1 and V is TRBV9, with 7 bases lining up with TRBD2. Germline trimming cut 0 bases from V and 9 bases from J; bases unmatched to any gene: 12. The germline V gene has CDR1 SGDLS and CDR2 YYNGEE. The CDR3 is 16 residues long. The CDR3 DNA sequence: TGTGCCAGCAGCGTAGCCGACGGGCGGGGGTTGAGTGAGCAGTTCTTC. Residues: CASSVADGRGLSEQFF.

This chain uses TRBV5-1 with TRBJ1-4; D gene uncertain. There are 16 residues in the CDR3. Per germline, CDR1 SGHRS and CDR2 YFSETQ. Trimming took off 1 base at V and 1 base at J, with 11 bases between the two ends. The CDR3 protein is CASSLLPLGTNEKLFF. CDR3 nucleotides: TGCGCCAGCAGCTTGTTGCCGTTGGGAACTAATGAAAAACTGTTTTTT.

This sequence joins TRBV2 and TRBJ1-5; D is perhaps TRBD1 (6 bases). V lost 5 bases and J 6 bases, leaving 14 bases between the germline ends. The CDR3 length is 14 residues. Per germline, CDR1 SNHLY and CDR2 FYNNEI. The CDR3 DNA follows: TGTGCCAGCAGTAAAGAGGGGGGCGGTCAGCCCCAGCATTTT. It is translated as CASSKEGGGQPQHF.

This clone was seen a few times. V and J are TRBV2 and TRBJ2-1, with D possibly TRBD1 on 5 matching bases. Germline V lookup: CDR1 SNHLY, CDR2 FYNNEI. This CDR3 has 13 amino acids. The germline V and J ends were trimmed by 8 bases and 4 bases, with 12 bases remaining between them. The DNA for the CDR3 is TGTGCCAGCGCCGACAGCCTATACAATGAGCAGTTCTTC. Amino acid sequence: CASADSLYNEQFF.

This clone has only a few counts. The V and J genes are TRBV20-1 and TRBJ2-7, with D perhaps matching TRBD1 (6 bases). The CDR3 is made up of 14 amino acids. Trimming stripped 3 bases from V and 3 bases from J, with 15 bases between. CDR1 is DFQATT and CDR2 is SNEGSKA in the germline V gene (reference sequence). In nucleotides, the CDR3 is TGCAGTGCTAGTAGGGGGAATAGGGACTACGAGCAGTACTTC. It codes for CSASRGNRDYEQYF.

By sample fraction, this clone is medium-sized. The CDR3 protein is CASSARDTEAFF. The DNA of the CDR3 is TGTGCCAGCAGCGCGAGGGATACTGAAGCTTTCTTT. This chain joins TRBV11-3 and TRBJ1-1; D uncertain. Germline V gene data show CDR1 as SGHNT and CDR2 as YENEEA. The CDR3 has 12 residues. V lost 5 bases, J lost 5 bases, and 9 bases lay in between. The full variable domain, its missing parts supplied by reference TRBV11-3 and TRBJ1-1, is EAGVVQSPRYKIIEKKQPVAFWCNPISGHNTLYWYLQNLGQGPELLIRYENEEAVDDSQLPKDRFSAERLKGVDSTLKIQPAELGDSAVYLCASSARDTEAFFGQGTRLTVV.

The gene calls are TRBV13 and TRBJ1-1; 7 bases are a match to TRBD1. CDR1 is PRHDT, CDR2 FYEKMQ, per germline (reference sequence). This CDR3 comprises 15 residues. V shed 5 bases, J shed 1 base, and the junction held 7 bases outside the gene matches. CDR3 sequence reads: CASSPPQGQNTEAFF. Written as DNA, the CDR3 is TGTGCCAGCAGCCCCCCACAGGGGCAGAACACTGAAGCTTTCTTT.

The chain couples TRBV6-1 to TRBJ2-7; the D gene could be TRBD1 or TRBD2 (6 bases each). The CDR3 spans 15 residues. Germline V CDR1 and CDR2: MNHNS, SASEGT. Trimming took 1 base from V and 6 from J, leaving 16 bases between them. The CDR3 DNA reads TGTGCCAGCAGTGAAGTCCGTGGGGGGCAGGGCGAGCAGTACTTC. It yields the protein CASSEVRGGQGEQYF.